The T cell receptor (beta chain) described here comes from a study of blood T cell repertoires in COVID-19. Method: immunoSEQ multiplex PCR; TCRdb's copy keeps in-frame clones and lacks some. The table shows 250,000 to 350,000 clones, with roughly 90% occurring only once. The source is a young man with acute or convalescent COVID-19. Sequencing was performed on peripheral blood.

DNA for the CDR3: TGTGCCAGCTCACCAGGGGCAGGGGAACTCTATGGCTACACCTTC. It specifies CASSPGAGELYGYTF. V gene TRBV18 combines with J gene TRBJ1-2; D perhaps matches TRBD1 (6 bases). V was trimmed by 2 bases and J by 4 bases, leaving 14 bases between them. Germline values: CDR1 KGHSH, CDR2 LQKENI. The CDR3 is 15 residues long.